This paragraph covers one T cell receptor (beta chain) sequence. As yet, its antigen is unknown. Researchers ran the PCR with 60 Vbeta and 13 Jbeta primers. TCRdb keeps only in-frame clones here, not all; method: immunoSEQ multiplex PCR. The data hold roughly 100,000 clones, with approximately 86% observed a single time. This sample is part of a study of cytomegalovirus exposure and HLA in healthy donors. Broader study findings: A later analysis reportedly found that, within productive TCRs, an Asian-associated ancestry cluster had fewer N-insertions than the mean observed across the approximately 670 donors. Common viral pathogens seemed to be connected with several of the most significant clusters, according to a later analysis. The study recorded 150 to 200 TCR beta chains that were cytomegalovirus-associated.

The germline V gene encodes CDR1 MDHEN and CDR2 SYDVKM. V lost 5 bases, J lost 4 bases, and 8 bases stayed unmatched. This CDR3 has 15 residues. Those who donated were healthy bone marrow donors. The chain links TRBV28 to TRBJ2-3; 8 bases align to TRBD2. The sequence came from a man younger than 35 in good health and CMV-seronegative. Sequencing used PBMCs. CDR3 nucleotide sequence: TGTGCCAGCAGTGCTTACAGCGGGAGAGCAGATACGCAGTATTTT. Its protein is CASSAYSGRADTQYF.